A selection of T cell receptor beta chains follows, all from one sample in a study of T cells in localized non-small cell lung cancer. TCRdb's table, derived via immunoSEQ multiplex PCR, lists solely in-frame clones and lacks some. The sample carries around 22,000 clones, around 88% recorded once. This material consisted of peripheral blood mononuclear cells, taken before any cancer treatment. The receptors derive from a woman between 35 and 70 years old with stage III lung adenocarcinoma. The CDR3 runs from the conserved cysteine through the conserved F or W. Each record gives: D gene, clone size, J gene, V gene, CDR3 protein, CDR3 DNA. The D gene is left open where the match is weak. The size entry is marked missing in some rows and otherwise reads once, few, many or a size class.

.	.	TRBJ2-6	TRBV11-2	CASSFRAASGANVLTF	TGTGCCAGCAGCTTTAGGGCTGCCTCTGGGGCCAACGTCCTGACTTTC
.	.	TRBJ2-1	TRBV6-6	CASSPPRGSKNEQFF	TGTGCCAGCTCCCCCCCACGCGGCAGTAAGAATGAGCAGTTCTTC
TRBD1	.	TRBJ1-5	TRBV27	CASSSTGGGHQPQHF	TGTGCCAGCAGTTCTACAGGGGGCGGACATCAGCCCCAGCATTTT
.	.	TRBJ2-3	TRBV27	CASSWLGSTDTQYF	TGTGCCAGCAGTTGGTTAGGTAGCACAGATACGCAGTATTTT
TRBD2	.	TRBJ2-1	TRBV7-8	CASSSWGSGGLDEQFF	TGTGCCAGCAGCTCATGGGGTAGCGGGGGGTTGGATGAGCAGTTCTTC
.	.	TRBJ2-7	TRBV4-2	CASSQQGEDYEQYF	TGTGCCAGCAGCCAACAGGGGGAGGACTACGAGCAGTACTTC
TRBD1	.	TRBJ2-7	TRBV29-1	CSVGQDSYEQYF	TGCAGCGTCGGACAGGACTCCTACGAGCAGTACTTC
TRBD1	.	TRBJ2-1	TRBV29-1	CSVGSGQGDEQFF	TGCAGCGTTGGCTCAGGACAGGGCGATGAGCAGTTCTTC
TRBD1	.	TRBJ1-3	TRBV7-6	CASSGQGQAPTF	TGTGCCAGCAGCGGTCAGGGACAGGCGCCCACGTTT
TRBD1	once	TRBJ2-7	TRBV18	CASSRQGASYEQYF	TGTGCCAGCTCAAGACAGGGGGCCTCCTACGAGCAGTACTTC
.	once	TRBJ2-7	TRBV7-2	CASSLRYEQYF	TGTGCCAGCAGCTTACGGTACGAGCAGTACTTC
.	.	TRBJ2-5	TRBV5-6	CASSSQNQETQYF	TGTGCCAGCAGCTCCCAAAACCAAGAGACCCAGTACTTC
.	.	TRBJ2-1	TRBV11-2	CASSSQRVALGEQFF	TGTGCCAGCAGTTCTCAGCGGGTGGCCCTCGGTGAGCAGTTCTTC
TRBD1	.	TRBJ2-7	TRBV27	CASRRSRTGLYEQYF	TGTGCCAGCAGGCGGTCCAGGACAGGGCTCTACGAGCAGTACTTC
.	.	TRBJ2-4	TRBV19	CASSMGGAAKNIQYF	TGTGCCAGTAGTATGGGGGGAGCTGCCAAAAACATTCAGTACTTC
.	.	TRBJ2-3	TRBV7-3	CAAGDPRFTDTQYF	TGTGCCGCTGGGGACCCCAGGTTCACAGATACGCAGTATTTT
.	.	TRBJ1-5	TRBV19	CASTPGRGGRQPQHF	TGTGCCAGTACCCCGGGGCGGGGGGGGCGGCAGCCCCAGCATTTT
.	.	TRBJ2-7	TRBV6-5	CASRTANAYEQYF	TGTGCCAGCAGGACCGCGAATGCCTACGAGCAGTACTTC
.	.	TRBJ2-2	TRBV11-2	CASSAGQTDTGELFF	TGTGCCAGCAGCGCGGGACAGACCGACACCGGGGAGCTGTTTTTT
.	.	TRBJ2-7	TRBV7-2	CASSLGPGYEQYF	TGTGCCAGCAGCTTAGGGCCGGGGTACGAGCAGTACTTC
.	few	TRBJ2-2	TRBV21-1	CASSKDPSNRGTGELFF	TGTGCCAGCAGCAAAGACCCAAGCAACAGGGGCACCGGGGAGCTGTTTTTT
.	.	TRBJ2-3	TRBV6-6	CASRYLASTDTQYF	TGTGCCAGCAGATACCTAGCTAGCACAGATACGCAGTATTTT
TRBD1	.	TRBJ2-1	TRBV5-6	CASSFRDRARAGRLEQFF	TGTGCCAGCAGCTTCCGGGACAGGGCTAGGGCGGGACGGCTTGAGCAGTTCTTC
TRBD1	.	TRBJ1-2	TRBV7-2	CASSFLTGGFGFYGYTF	TGTGCCAGCAGCTTTCTGACAGGGGGTTTCGGTTTCTATGGCTACACCTTC
TRBD1	.	TRBJ2-2	TRBV7-9	CASSRPRGLDTGELFF	TGTGCCAGCAGCCGCCCCAGGGGGTTGGACACCGGGGAGCTGTTTTTT
TRBD2	.	TRBJ2-5	TRBV7-6	CASSQGLAGSETQYF	TGTGCCAGCAGCCAGGGACTAGCGGGGTCGGAGACCCAGTACTTC
TRBD2	.	TRBJ2-1	TRBV29-1	CSVVFAGDEQFF	TGCAGCGTTGTATTTGCGGGAGATGAGCAGTTCTTC
.	.	TRBJ1-1	TRBV18	CASSPQGAEGTEAFF	TGTGCCAGCTCACCTCAGGGAGCTGAGGGTACTGAAGCTTTCTTT
.	once	TRBJ2-2	TRBV12-5	CASGFGTNTGELFF	TGTGCTAGTGGTTTTGGGACTAACACCGGGGAGCTGTTTTTT
TRBD1	.	TRBJ2-6	TRBV5-1	CASSQGQGAAGANVLTF	TGCGCCAGCAGCCAGGGACAGGGGGCGGCTGGGGCCAACGTCCTGACTTTC
.	.	TRBJ2-3	TRBV2	CASDNTGTKDTQYF	TGTGCCAGCGATAACACGGGGACCAAGGATACGCAGTATTTT
TRBD1	.	TRBJ2-5	TRBV19	CASSDRGGQETQYF	TGTGCCAGTAGTGACAGGGGCGGGCAAGAGACCCAGTACTTC
.	.	TRBJ1-1	TRBV5-1	CASSHGLGGNTEAFF	TGCGCCAGCAGCCATGGTCTGGGGGGAAACACTGAAGCTTTCTTT
TRBD1	medium-sized	TRBJ1-1	TRBV9	CASSGPDRGHTEAFF	TGTGCCAGCAGCGGACCAGACAGGGGGCACACTGAAGCTTTCTTT
.	.	TRBJ2-2	TRBV1	CTSSPSVVAGVGGELFF	TGCACCAGCAGCCCGTCGGTGGTAGCGGGAGTTGGCGGGGAGCTGTTTTTT
.	.	TRBJ2-5	TRBV7-2	CASSPLGASWGETQYF	TGTGCCAGCAGCCCCCTAGGGGCTAGCTGGGGAGAGACCCAGTACTTC
TRBD1	.	TRBJ2-7	TRBV2	CASNREGDRGLYEQYF	TGTGCCAGCAACCGAGAGGGCGACAGGGGGCTTTACGAGCAGTACTTC
TRBD1	.	TRBJ2-7	TRBV5-6	CASTRDRGQTYEQYF	TGTGCCAGCACGCGGGACAGGGGACAGACCTACGAGCAGTACTTC
.	.	TRBJ1-5	TRBV10-2	CASDGTISGQPQHF	TGCGCCAGCGACGGGACCATTTCAGGTCAGCCCCAGCATTTT
.	.	TRBJ2-7	TRBV23-1	CASSQSDPEGPHEQYF	TGCGCCAGCAGTCAATCGGACCCCGAAGGCCCCCACGAGCAGTACTTC
.	.	TRBJ1-6	TRBV7-9	CASSLGAWEGSPLHF	TGTGCCAGCAGCTTAGGGGCCTGGGAGGGTTCACCCCTCCACTTT
TRBD1	few	TRBJ1-6	TRBV15	CATSGRDSLLHYNSPLHF	TGTGCCACCAGCGGCCGGGACAGCCTACTCCACTATAATTCACCCCTCCACTTT
TRBD2	.	TRBJ2-3	TRBV7-2	CASSLGSGTTDTQYF	TGTGCCAGCAGCTTAGGTAGCGGGACAACAGATACGCAGTATTTT
.	.	TRBJ1-4	TRBV16	CASSQSSQEKLFF	TGTGCCAGCAGCCAATCATCGCAGGAAAAACTGTTTTTT
.	.	TRBJ1-5	TRBV19	CASSIGYRRQTFSNQPQHF	TGTGCCAGTAGTATTGGATACCGCCGACAGACTTTTAGCAATCAGCCCCAGCATTTT
.	few	TRBJ1-5	TRBV12-5	CASGLSGRVPQPQHF	TGTGCTAGTGGTTTGTCGGGGCGCGTCCCTCAGCCCCAGCATTTT
.	.	TRBJ2-1	TRBV28	CASSPRPGKQFF	TGTGCCAGCAGTCCTCGACCAGGAAAGCAGTTCTTC
.	.	TRBJ1-3	TRBV5-1	CASSQSGGGSGNTIYF	TGCGCCAGCAGCCAAAGCGGAGGAGGCTCTGGAAACACCATATATTTT
TRBD2	.	TRBJ2-1	TRBV7-9	CASSLCSGGRECNEQFF	TGTGCCAGCAGCTTATGTAGCGGGGGCCGAGAATGCAATGAGCAGTTCTTC
.	.	TRBJ1-2	TRBV10-3	CAISEPLLGFNYGYTF	TGTGCCATCAGTGAACCCCTCCTCGGGTTTAACTATGGCTACACCTTC
TRBD1	.	TRBJ2-1	TRBV6-5	CASSYQRQGYEQFF	TGTGCCAGCAGTTACCAAAGACAGGGTTATGAGCAGTTCTTC
.	.	TRBJ1-2	TRBV25-1	CASMNVNDYGYTF	TGTGCCAGCATGAATGTCAACGACTATGGCTACACCTTC
TRBD1	.	TRBJ2-7	TRBV7-2	CASSLERDSSYEQYF	TGTGCCAGCAGCTTAGAACGGGACAGCTCCTACGAGCAGTACTTC
.	.	TRBJ1-2	TRBV20-1	CSAFAGYGYTF	TGCAGTGCTTTTGCTGGATATGGCTACACCTTC